Listed below are T cell receptor beta chains from one sample, sequenced in a study of tumor-infiltrating lymphocytes in oesophageal squamous cell carcinoma. TCRdb used MiXCR to reprocess the PCR reads, holding one entry per CDR3 protein. This table has over 13,000 distinct CDR3 sequences, 53% appearing once. Sequencing input: esophageal tumor tissue. The origin of the receptors is a male donor with esophageal squamous cell carcinoma. Each CDR3 is given with its conserved first and last residue. The D gene is left open where the match is weak. Rows may omit the clone size; those that give it use once, few, many or a size class.

V,size,J,D,DNA,CDR3
TRBV7-2,many,TRBJ2-5,NA,TGTGCCAGCAGCTTAACTAGCATTGAGCAGTACTTC,CASSLTSIEQYF
TRBV20-1,many,TRBJ2-5,NA,TGCAGTGCTGGCATTCTAGCTCAAGAGACCCAGTACTTC,CSAGILAQETQYF
TRBV10-3,many,TRBJ1-5,NA,TGTGCCATCAGTGAAGGGATCCGTTGGGTCGATCAGCCCCAGCATTTT,CAISEGIRWVDQPQHF
TRBV28,medium-sized,TRBJ1-6,NA,TGTGCCAGCAGTTTATTGTTGGGTTCACCCCTCCACTTT,CASSLLLGSPLHF
TRBV6-6,once,TRBJ2-7,TRBD1,TGTGCCAGCAGTTCGACAGGGGGCGGCGAGCAGTACTTC,CASSSTGGGEQYF
TRBV7-6,NA,TRBJ2-3,NA,TGTGCCAGCAGCTTAGCCGGGAAAGATACGCAGTATTTT,CASSLAGKDTQYF
TRBV10-2,medium-sized,TRBJ2-4,TRBD2,TGCGCCAGCAGTGAGTCTGGGGGAGGGGCCATTCAGTACTTC,CASSESGGGAIQYF
TRBV12-3/TRBV12-4,NA,TRBJ2-3,NA,TGTGCCAGCAGTTTCAGTAGGAACACCGGGGAGCTGTATTTT,CASSFSRNTGELYF
TRBV12-3/TRBV12-4,once,TRBJ2-7,NA,TGTGCCAGCAGCGACCGACCGTCCAGCTCCTACGAGCAGTACTTC,CASSDRPSSSYEQYF
TRBV7-6,few,TRBJ2-3,NA,TGTGCCAGCAGCTTTTTACGGGGCACAGATACGCAGTATTTT,CASSFLRGTDTQYF
TRBV7-9,NA,TRBJ2-5,TRBD2,TGTGCCAGCAGCTTAGTTTCTAGCGGGAGGGCCTGGGAGACCCAGTACTTC,CASSLVSSGRAWETQYF
TRBV6-5,NA,TRBJ2-3,TRBD1,TGTGCCAGCAAAGACAGGGCCGTTACGCAGTATTTC,CASKDRAVTQYF
TRBV12-3/TRBV12-4,medium-sized,TRBJ2-1,TRBD2,TGTGCCAGCAGTCTAAGGACTAGCGGAGACAATGAGCAGTTCTTC,CASSLRTSGDNEQFF
TRBV6-6,NA,TRBJ1-1,NA,TGTGCCGGCACCCAGCGGGACACTGAAGCTTTCTTT,CAGTQRDTEAFF
TRBV7-2,few,TRBJ2-1,NA,TGTGCCAGCAGCCCACTACAGGGTTCCTACAATGAGCAGTTCTTC,CASSPLQGSYNEQFF
TRBV7-2,once,TRBJ2-1,TRBD2,TGTGCCAGCAGCTTATCCGGGACTAGCGGGGGGGAGCAGTTCTTC,CASSLSGTSGGEQFF
TRBV18,few,TRBJ1-5,NA,TGTGCCAGCTCGAATGAGCAGGATCAGCCCCAGCATTTT,CASSNEQDQPQHF
TRBV7-9,once,TRBJ2-3,NA,TGTGCCAGCAGCAAGACCGTCCGGGAGCTGTATTTT,CASSKTVRELYF
TRBV7-6,few,TRBJ1-1,TRBD1,TGTGCCAGCAGCTTCGACAGGGACACTGAAGCTTTCTTT,CASSFDRDTEAFF
TRBV7-3,NA,TRBJ2-5,NA,TGTGCCAGCAGCCAGGGGCAAGAGACCCAGTACTTC,CASSQGQETQYF
TRBV27,few,TRBJ2-7,TRBD2,TGTGCCAGCATTCGCTCAAGCGGGGGGCCAGCCTACGAGCAGTACTTC,CASIRSSGGPAYEQYF
TRBV7-3,NA,TRBJ2-3,TRBD1,TGTGCCAGCAGCTTATTAGGGGGCGAAAGCACAGATACGCAGTATTTT,CASSLLGGESTDTQYF
TRBV28,few,TRBJ1-2,TRBD1,TGTGCCAGCAGTTTAGTCGGTCGGACAGGGGGGAGCTATGGCTACACCTTC,CASSLVGRTGGSYGYTF
TRBV11-2,NA,TRBJ2-1,NA,TGTGCCAGCAGCCCGGACTTTGAGCAGTTCTTC,CASSPDFEQFF
TRBV24-1,NA,TRBJ2-7,TRBD1,TGTGCCACCAGTGATCCCCACAGGGGGCTGGACGAGCAGTACTTC,CATSDPHRGLDEQYF
TRBV7-6,once,TRBJ2-5,NA,TGTGCCAGCAGCATCGGAGGCGAGACCCAGTACTTC,CASSIGGETQYF
TRBV3-1,NA,TRBJ2-7,NA,TGTGCCAGCAGTCAAAACAGGGTTAACGAGCAGTACTTC,CASSQNRVNEQYF
TRBV7-6,once,TRBJ2-5,NA,TGTGCCAGCAGCAGAGGTACAGGGCCAGAAGAGACCCAGTACTTC,CASSRGTGPEETQYF
TRBV12-3/TRBV12-4,NA,TRBJ2-5,NA,TGTGCCAGCAGTTTATTTGACAGACAAGAGACCCAGTACTTC,CASSLFDRQETQYF
TRBV5-1,few,TRBJ2-3,TRBD2,TGCGCCAGCAGCCGGGGACTAGCGGGAGTGGGTACTAGCACAGATACGCAGTATTTT,CASSRGLAGVGTSTDTQYF
TRBV10-2,once,TRBJ2-1,NA,TGCGCCAGCAGTGAGCAGCTGTCCCATGAGCAGTTCTTC,CASSEQLSHEQFF
TRBV12-3/TRBV12-4,NA,TRBJ2-5,TRBD2,TGTGCCAGCAGTCCCGGGGGGGCCCAAGAGACCCAGTACTTC,CASSPGGAQETQYF